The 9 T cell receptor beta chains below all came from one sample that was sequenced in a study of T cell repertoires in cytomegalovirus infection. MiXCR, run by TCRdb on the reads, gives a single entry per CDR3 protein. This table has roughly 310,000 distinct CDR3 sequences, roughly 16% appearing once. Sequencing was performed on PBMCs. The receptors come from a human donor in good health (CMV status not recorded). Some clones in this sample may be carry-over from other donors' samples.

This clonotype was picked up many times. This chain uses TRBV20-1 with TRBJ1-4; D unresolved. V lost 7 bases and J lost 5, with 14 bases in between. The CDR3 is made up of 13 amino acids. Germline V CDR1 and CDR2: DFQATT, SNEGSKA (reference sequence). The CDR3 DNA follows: TGCAGTGTTAGGACCGAGCGAAATGAAAAACTGTTTTTT. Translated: CSVRTERNEKLFF.

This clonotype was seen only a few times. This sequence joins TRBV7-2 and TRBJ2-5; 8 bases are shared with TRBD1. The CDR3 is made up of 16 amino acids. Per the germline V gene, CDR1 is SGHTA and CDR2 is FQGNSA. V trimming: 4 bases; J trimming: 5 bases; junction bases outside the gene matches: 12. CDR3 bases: TGTGCCAGCAGCTACTACCTCGGACAGGGCCGGGAGACCCAGTACTTC. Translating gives CASSYYLGQGRETQYF.

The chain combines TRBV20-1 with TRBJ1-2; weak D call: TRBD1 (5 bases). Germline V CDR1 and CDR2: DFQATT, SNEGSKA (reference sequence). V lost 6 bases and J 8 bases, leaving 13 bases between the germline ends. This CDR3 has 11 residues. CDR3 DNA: TGCAGTGCCCCCCCAGGGCGCGGCTACACCTTC. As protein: CSAPPGRGYTF.

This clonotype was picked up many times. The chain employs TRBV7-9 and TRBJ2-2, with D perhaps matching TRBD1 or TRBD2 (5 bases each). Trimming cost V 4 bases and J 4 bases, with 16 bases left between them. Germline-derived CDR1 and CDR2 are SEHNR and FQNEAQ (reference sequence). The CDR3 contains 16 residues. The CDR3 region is CASSSRDGIFTGELFF. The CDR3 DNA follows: TGTGCCAGCAGCTCCCGGGACGGAATTTTCACCGGGGAGCTGTTTTTT.

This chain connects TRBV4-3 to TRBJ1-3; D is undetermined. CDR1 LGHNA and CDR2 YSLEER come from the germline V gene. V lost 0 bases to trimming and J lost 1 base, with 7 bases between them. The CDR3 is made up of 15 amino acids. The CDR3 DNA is TGCGCCAGCAGCCAAGAGAGGCTATCTGGAAACACCATATATTTT. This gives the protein CASSQERLSGNTIYF.

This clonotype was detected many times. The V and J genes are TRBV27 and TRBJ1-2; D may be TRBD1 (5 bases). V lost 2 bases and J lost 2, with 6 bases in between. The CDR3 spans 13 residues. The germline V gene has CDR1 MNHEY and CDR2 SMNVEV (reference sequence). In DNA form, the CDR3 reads TGTGCCAGCAGTTTAAAGGGGAACTATGGCTACACCTTC. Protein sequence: CASSLKGNYGYTF.

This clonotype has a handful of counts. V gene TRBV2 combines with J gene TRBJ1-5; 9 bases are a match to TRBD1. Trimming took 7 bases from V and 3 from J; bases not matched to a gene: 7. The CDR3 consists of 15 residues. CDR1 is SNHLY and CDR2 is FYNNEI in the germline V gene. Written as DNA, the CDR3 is TGTGCCAGCAACTCCGGGACAGGGTTCAATCAGCCCCAGCATTTT. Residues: CASNSGTGFNQPQHF.

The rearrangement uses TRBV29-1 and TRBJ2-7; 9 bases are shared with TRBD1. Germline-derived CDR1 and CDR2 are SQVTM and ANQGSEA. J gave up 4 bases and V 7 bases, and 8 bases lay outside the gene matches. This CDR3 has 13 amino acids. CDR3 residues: CSAGVTGGYEQYF. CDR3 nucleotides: TGCAGCGCTGGGGTGACAGGGGGATACGAGCAGTACTTC.

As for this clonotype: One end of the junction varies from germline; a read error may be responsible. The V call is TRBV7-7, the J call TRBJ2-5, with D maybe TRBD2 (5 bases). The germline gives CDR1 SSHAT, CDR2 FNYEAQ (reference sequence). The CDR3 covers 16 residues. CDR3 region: CASSSHPRAELETQYF. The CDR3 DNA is TGTGCTAGCAGCTCCCATCCGCGGGCCGAGTTGGAGACCCAGTACTTC.